These T cell receptor beta chains were read from a single sample in a study of regulatory T cells in long-lasting Graves disease. TCRdb redid the calling of the multiplex PCR reads with MiXCR, one entry per CDR3 protein. The repertoire holds under 400,000 distinct CDR3 sequences, with 16% as singletons. This same sample was also part of a study on T cells in Graves' hyperthyroidism and ophthalmopathy.

Sequences were derived from peripheral blood mononuclear cells (PBMCs), sampled at new diagnosis, from a patient treated with antithyroid drugs. The receptors shown here come from a man aged 40-55 years with Graves disease. Each CDR3 is given with its conserved first and last residue. Size is stated for part of the rows, as once, few or many counts, or as a class when the clone is expanded.

CASSPGLAGGRGTGELFF	TRBV3-2	-
CASRGTGVLGTQYF	TRBV6-1	-
CSAKGSGTGTEAFF	TRBV20-1	many
CASGEAAWKETQYF	TRBV5-6	many
CASSSLDNYGYTF	TRBV11-1	many
CASSARTGSFSYNEQFF	TRBV18	few
CASKNRGGGKLFF	TRBV2	many
CASIPQGGSNTGELFF	TRBV6-2/TRBV6-3	-
CASGLVPPTRLEQFF	TRBV12-5	many
CAISSGGEDTQYF	TRBV10-3	many
CASSQGPGTYEQYF	TRBV4-3	many
CASTDSSNQPQHF	TRBV7-8	many
CASSLRRANTGELFF	TRBV12-3/TRBV12-4	many
CASSLPLQGITDTQYF	TRBV5-1	many
CASSKTGTSGRRGTDTQYF	TRBV28	-
CASSSTRTGPYSYEQYF	TRBV27	many
CASGYGGGSYEQYF	TRBV6-9	few
CASSGTGDPYEQYF	TRBV2	few
CASSDASGPNTGELFF	TRBV9	few
CASSEYLGDLETQYF	TRBV25-1	few
CATSRQESYNEQFF	TRBV11-2	many
CATSRDQGWNQPQHF	TRBV15	many
CASSQGERQYF	TRBV3-1	-
CASSVTGTVGNTIYF	TRBV9	many
CASTLVRGGRETQYF	TRBV5-1	-
CASSPRGPLRTDTQYF	TRBV7-3	many
CASSSRVHYGYTF	TRBV7-6	few
CASSVLGLAAQETQYF	TRBV25-1	many
CASSYSTVNEKLFF	TRBV6-5	many
CASTSGGANEQFF	TRBV12-3/TRBV12-4	few
CSARTGFGASYNSPLHF	TRBV20-1	many
CASSYGPYEQYF	TRBV6-9	-
CASSPLSNTPEDNEQFF	TRBV5-4	-
CASSERGVSSYNSPLHF	TRBV2	few
CASSPQTGLEQYF	TRBV11-1	many
CASSQVPGRNTEAFF	TRBV14	-
CASSSSGTRSTNEQFF	TRBV7-9	few
CASSPTGLPVAYNEQFF	TRBV27	few
CASSLDTFTGELFF	TRBV5-4	-
CSARDRGWEQYF	TRBV20-1	many
CASSLAPMGQGIDEQYF	TRBV5-1	few
CASSLWTEDSPLHF	TRBV11-2	few
CASSQRDYGYTF	TRBV6-1	few
CASSLLAGGSVDTQYF	TRBV28	few
CASSSRTEETQYF	TRBV5-1	-
CASSRLNTDTQYF	TRBV3-1	many
CATSIRQGYNEQFF	TRBV15	-